One TCR beta chain is described in this entry. TCRdb re-called the RT-PCR reads with MiXCR, one entry per CDR3 protein. Here the sample spans hundreds of thousands of distinct CDR3 sequences, approximately 15% being singletons. Germline values: CDR1 MNHNY, CDR2 SVGAGI (reference sequence). The length of the CDR3 is 17 residues. Trimming took 6 bases from V and 5 from J; bases not matched to a gene: 16. The chain employs TRBV6-6 and TRBJ2-3, with 8 bases identical to TRBD2. Sequencing input: memory CD4+ T cells from blood. This clonotype was sampled from a female donor in good health, serving as a healthy control. CDR3 coding DNA: TGTGCCAGCAGATCCCATAGCGGGACGGGGGACGGAGATACGCAGTATTTT. Residues: CASRSHSGTGDGDTQYF.